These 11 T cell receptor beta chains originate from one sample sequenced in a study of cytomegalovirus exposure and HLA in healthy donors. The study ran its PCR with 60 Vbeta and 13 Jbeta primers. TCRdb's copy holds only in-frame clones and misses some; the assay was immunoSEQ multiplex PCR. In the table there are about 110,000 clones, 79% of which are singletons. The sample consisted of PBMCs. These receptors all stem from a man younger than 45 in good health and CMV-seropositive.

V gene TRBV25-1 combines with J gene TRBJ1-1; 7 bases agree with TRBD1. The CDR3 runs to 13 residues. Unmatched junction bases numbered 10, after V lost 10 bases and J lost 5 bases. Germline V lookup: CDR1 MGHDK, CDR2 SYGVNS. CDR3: CANLNRGWTEAFF. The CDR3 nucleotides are TGTGCCAACCTAAACAGGGGTTGGACTGAAGCTTTCTTT.

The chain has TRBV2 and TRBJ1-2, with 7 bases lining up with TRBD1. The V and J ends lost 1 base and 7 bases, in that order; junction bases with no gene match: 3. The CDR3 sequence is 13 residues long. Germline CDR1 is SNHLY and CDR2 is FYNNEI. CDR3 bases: TGTGCCAGCAGTGAAGGGCAGGGGGGTGGCTACACCTTC. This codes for CASSEGQGGGYTF. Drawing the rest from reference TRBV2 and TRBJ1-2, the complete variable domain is EPEVTQTPSHQVTQMGQEVILRCVPISNHLYFYWYRQILGQKVEFLVSFYNNEISEKSEIFDDQFSVERPDGSNFTLKIRSTKLEDSAMYFCASSEGQGGGYTFGSGTRLTVV.

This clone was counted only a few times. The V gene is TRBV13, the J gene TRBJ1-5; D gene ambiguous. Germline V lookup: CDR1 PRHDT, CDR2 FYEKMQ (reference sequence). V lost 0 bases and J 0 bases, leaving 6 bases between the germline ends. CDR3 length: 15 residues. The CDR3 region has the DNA TGTGCCAGCAGCTTAGGTCGGGGTAGCAATCAGCCCCAGCATTTT. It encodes CASSLGRGSNQPQHF.

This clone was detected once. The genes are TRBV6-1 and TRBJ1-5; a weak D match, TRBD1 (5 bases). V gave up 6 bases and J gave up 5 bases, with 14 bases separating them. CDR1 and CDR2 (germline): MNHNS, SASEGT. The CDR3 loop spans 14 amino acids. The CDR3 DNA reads TGTGCCAGCAGCCCGGGGGGGGGTCATCAGCCCCAGCATTTT. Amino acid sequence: CASSPGGGHQPQHF.

CDR3 residues: CASSYGQGIKSNQPQHF. As DNA, the CDR3 is TGCGCCAGCAGCTACGGCCAGGGAATCAAGAGCAATCAGCCCCAGCATTTT. The chain uses TRBV5-1 and TRBJ1-5; perhaps TRBD1 as D (5 bases). This CDR3 region has 17 residues. Per germline, CDR1 SGHRS and CDR2 YFSETQ. The V end was cut by 3 bases, the J end by 1 base, with 17 bases between.

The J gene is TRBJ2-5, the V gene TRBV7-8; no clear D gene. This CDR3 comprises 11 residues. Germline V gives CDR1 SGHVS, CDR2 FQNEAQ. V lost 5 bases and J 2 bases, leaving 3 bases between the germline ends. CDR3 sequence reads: CASSPQETQYF. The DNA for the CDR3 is TGTGCCAGCAGCCCACAAGAGACCCAGTACTTC.

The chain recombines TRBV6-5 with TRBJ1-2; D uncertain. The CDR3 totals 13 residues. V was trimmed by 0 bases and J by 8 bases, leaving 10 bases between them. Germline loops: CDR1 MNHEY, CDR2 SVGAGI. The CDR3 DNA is TGTGCCAGCAGTTACTCGAGTAGCCGCGGCTACACCTTC. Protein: CASSYSSSRGYTF.

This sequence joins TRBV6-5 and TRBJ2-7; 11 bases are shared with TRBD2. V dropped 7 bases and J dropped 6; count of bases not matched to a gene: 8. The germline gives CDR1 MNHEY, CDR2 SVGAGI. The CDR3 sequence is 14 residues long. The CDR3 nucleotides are TGTGCCAGCAAAGAAACTAGCGGGGGACCCGAGCAGTACTTC. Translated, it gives CASKETSGGPEQYF.

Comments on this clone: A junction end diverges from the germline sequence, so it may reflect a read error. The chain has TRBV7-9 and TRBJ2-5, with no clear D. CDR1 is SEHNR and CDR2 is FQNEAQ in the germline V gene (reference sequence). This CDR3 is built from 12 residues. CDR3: CSSSLDRGTQYF. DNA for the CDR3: TGTTCCAGCAGCTTAGATCGAGGGACCCAGTACTTC.

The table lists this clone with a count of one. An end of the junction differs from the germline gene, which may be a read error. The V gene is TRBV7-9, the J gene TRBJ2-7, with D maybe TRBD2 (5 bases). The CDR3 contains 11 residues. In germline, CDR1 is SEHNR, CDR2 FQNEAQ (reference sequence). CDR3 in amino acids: CSSSQEDEQYF. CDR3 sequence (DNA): TGTTCCAGCAGCCAGGAGGACGAGCAGTACTTC.

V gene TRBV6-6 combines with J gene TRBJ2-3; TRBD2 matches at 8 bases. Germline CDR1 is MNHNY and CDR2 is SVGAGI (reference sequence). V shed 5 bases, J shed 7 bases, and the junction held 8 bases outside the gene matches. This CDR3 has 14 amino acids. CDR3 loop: CASSPSGGVNTQYF. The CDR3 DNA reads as TGTGCCAGCAGTCCATCGGGGGGGGTGAATACGCAGTATTTT.